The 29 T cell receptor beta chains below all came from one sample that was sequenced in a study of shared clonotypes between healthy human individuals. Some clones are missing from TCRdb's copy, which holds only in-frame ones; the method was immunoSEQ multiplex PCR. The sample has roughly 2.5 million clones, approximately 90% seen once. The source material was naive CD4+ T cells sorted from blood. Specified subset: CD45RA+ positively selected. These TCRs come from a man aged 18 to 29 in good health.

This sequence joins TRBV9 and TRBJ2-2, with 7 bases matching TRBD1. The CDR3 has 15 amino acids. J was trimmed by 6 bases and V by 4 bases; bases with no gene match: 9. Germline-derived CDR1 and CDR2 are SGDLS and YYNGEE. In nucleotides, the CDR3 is TGTGCCAGCAGCCCGGCAGGGGGACCGGCCGGGGAGCTGTTTTTT. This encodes CASSPAGGPAGELFF. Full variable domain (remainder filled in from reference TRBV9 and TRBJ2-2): DSGVTQTPKHLITATGQRVTLRCSPRSGDLSVYWYQQSLDQGLQFLIQYYNGEERAKGNILERFSAQQFPDLHSELNLSSLELGDSALYFCASSPAGGPAGELFFGEGSRLTVL.

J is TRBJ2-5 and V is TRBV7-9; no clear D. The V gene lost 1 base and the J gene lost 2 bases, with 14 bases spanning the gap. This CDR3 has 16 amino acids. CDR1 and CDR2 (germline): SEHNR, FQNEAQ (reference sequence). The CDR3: CASSLVVDPLQETQYF. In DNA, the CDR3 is TGTGCCAGCAGCTTAGTAGTGGACCCTTTACAAGAGACCCAGTACTTC.

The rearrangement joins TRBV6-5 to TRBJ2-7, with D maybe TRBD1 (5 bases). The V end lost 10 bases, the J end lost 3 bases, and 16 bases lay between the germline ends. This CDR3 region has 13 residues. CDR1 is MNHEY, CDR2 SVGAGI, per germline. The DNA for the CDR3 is TGTGCCACCCTTGGGGCCACCCACTACGAGCAGTACTTC. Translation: CATLGATHYEQYF.

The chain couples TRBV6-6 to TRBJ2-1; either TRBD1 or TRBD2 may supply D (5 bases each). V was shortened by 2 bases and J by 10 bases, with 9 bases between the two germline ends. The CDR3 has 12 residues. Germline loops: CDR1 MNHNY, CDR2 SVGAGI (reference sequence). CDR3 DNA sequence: TGTGCCAGCAGTTACGGGGGTAGGGAGCAGTTCTTC. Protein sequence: CASSYGGREQFF.

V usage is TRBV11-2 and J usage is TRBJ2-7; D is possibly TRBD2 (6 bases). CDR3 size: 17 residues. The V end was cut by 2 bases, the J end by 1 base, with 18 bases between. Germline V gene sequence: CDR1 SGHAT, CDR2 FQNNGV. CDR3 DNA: TGTGCCAGCAGCTTACGAACCGGGGGACCGGTATCCTACGAGCAGTACTTC. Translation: CASSLRTGGPVSYEQYF.

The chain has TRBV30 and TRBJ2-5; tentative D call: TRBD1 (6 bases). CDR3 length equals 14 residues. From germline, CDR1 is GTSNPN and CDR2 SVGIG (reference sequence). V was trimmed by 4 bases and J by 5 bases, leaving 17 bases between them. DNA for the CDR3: TGTGCCTGGAAAAGGGGGATCGTCGGGGAGACCCAGTACTTC. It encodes CAWKRGIVGETQYF.

CDR3 sequence: CASSSVSYEQYF. CDR3 in DNA: TGTGCCAGCAGTTCGGTCTCCTACGAGCAGTACTTC. This rearrangement joins TRBV7-9 to TRBJ2-7; no clear D. This CDR3 region has 12 residues. Germline loops: CDR1 SEHNR, CDR2 FQNEAQ (reference sequence). Trimming left V 6 bases short and J 0 bases short, with 6 bases between.

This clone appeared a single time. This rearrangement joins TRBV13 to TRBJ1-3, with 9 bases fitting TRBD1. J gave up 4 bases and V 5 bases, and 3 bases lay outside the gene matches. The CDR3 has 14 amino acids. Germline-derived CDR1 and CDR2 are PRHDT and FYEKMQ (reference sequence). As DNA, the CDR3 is TGTGCCAGCAGCCGACAGGGGGACGGAAACACCATATATTTT. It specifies CASSRQGDGNTIYF. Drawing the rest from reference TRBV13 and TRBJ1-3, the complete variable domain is AAGVIQSPRHLIKEKRETATLKCYPIPRHDTVYWYQQGPGQDPQFLISFYEKMQSDKGSIPDRFSAQQFSDYHSELNMSSLELGDSALYFCASSRQGDGNTIYFGEGSWLTVV.

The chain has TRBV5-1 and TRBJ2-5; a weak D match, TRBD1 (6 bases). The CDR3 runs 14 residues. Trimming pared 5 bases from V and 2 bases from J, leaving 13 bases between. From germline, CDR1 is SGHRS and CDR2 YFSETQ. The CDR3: CASSPNRGQETQYF. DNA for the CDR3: TGCGCCAGCAGTCCTAATAGGGGGCAAGAGACCCAGTACTTC.

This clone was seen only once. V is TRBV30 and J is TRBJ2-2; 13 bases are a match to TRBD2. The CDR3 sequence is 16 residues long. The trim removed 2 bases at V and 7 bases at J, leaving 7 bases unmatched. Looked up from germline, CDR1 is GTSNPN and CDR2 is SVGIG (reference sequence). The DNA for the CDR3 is TGTGCCTGGAGTAGACTAGCGGGAGGAAGGATCGGGGAGCTGTTTTTT. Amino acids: CAWSRLAGGRIGELFF. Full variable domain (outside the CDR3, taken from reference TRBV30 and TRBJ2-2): SQTIHQWPATLVQPVGSPLSLECTVEGTSNPNLYWYRQAAGRGLQLLFYSVGIGQISSEVPQNLSASRPQDRQFILSSKKLLLSDSGFYLCAWSRLAGGRIGELFFGEGSRLTVL.

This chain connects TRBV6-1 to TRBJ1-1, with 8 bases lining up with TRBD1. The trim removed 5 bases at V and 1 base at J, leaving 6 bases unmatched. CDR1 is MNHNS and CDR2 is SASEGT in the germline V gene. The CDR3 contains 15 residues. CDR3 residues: CASSSYGTGNTEAFF. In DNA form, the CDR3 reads TGTGCCAGCAGTTCGTACGGGACAGGGAACACTGAAGCTTTCTTT.

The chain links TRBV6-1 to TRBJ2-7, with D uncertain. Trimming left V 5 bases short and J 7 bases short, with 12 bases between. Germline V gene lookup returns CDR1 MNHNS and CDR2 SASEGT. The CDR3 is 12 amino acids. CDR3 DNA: TGTGCCAGCAGTACGACTTCCGGGGAGCAGTACTTC. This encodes CASSTTSGEQYF.

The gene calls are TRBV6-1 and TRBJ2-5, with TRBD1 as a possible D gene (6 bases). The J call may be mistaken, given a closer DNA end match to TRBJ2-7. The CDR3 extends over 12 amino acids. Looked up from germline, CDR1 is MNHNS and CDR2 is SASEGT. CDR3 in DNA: TGTGCCAGCAGCGCAGGGGCCTACGAGCAGTACTTC. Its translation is CASSAGAYEQYF.

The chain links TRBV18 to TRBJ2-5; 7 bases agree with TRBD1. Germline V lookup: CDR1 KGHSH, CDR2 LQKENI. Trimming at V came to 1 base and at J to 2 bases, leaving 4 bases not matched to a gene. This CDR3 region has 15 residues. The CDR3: CASSPQGANQETQYF. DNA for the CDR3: TGTGCCAGCTCACCACAGGGGGCCAATCAAGAGACCCAGTACTTC. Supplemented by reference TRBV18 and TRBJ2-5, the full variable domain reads NAGVMQNPRHLVRRRGQEARLRCSPMKGHSHVYWYRQLPEEGLKFMVYLQKENIIDESGMPKERFSAEFPKEGPSILRIQQVVRGDSAAYFCASSPQGANQETQYFGPGTRLLVL.

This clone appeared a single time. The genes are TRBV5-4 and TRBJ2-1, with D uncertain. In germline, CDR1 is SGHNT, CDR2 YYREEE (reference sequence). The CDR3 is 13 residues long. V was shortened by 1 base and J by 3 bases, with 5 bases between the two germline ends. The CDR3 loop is CASSLPFYNEQFF. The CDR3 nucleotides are TGTGCCAGCAGCTTGCCATTCTACAATGAGCAGTTCTTC.

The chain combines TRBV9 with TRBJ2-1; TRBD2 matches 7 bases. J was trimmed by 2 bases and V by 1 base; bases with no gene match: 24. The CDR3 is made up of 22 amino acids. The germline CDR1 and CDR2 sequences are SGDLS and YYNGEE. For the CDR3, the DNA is TGTGCCAGCAGCGTACCCCCCAACGTGGCTAGCGGTGGAACCGGCACCTACAATGAGCAGTTCTTC. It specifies CASSVPPNVASGGTGTYNEQFF.

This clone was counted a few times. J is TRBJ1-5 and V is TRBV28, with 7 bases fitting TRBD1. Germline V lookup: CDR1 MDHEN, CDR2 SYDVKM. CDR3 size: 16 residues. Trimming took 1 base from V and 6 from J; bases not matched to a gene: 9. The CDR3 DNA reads TGTGCCAGCAGTTTATCCGGGACAGTCCGCAGTCAGCCCCAGCATTTT. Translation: CASSLSGTVRSQPQHF. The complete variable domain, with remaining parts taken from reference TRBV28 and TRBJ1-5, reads DVKVTQSSRYLVKRTGEKVFLECVQDMDHENMFWYRQDPGLGLRLIYFSYDVKMKEKGDIPEGYSVSREKKERFSLILESASTNQTSMYLCASSLSGTVRSQPQHFGDGTRLSIL.

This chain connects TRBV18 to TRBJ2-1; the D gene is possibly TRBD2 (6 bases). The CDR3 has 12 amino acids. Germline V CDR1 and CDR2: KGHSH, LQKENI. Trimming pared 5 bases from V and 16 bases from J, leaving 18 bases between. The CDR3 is CASSRPGTGSFF. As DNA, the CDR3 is TGTGCCAGCTCAAGACCCGGGACTGGATCTTTCTTC. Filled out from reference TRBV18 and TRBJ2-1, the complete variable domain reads NAGVMQNPRHLVRRRGQEARLRCSPMKGHSHVYWYRQLPEEGLKFMVYLQKENIIDESGMPKERFSAEFPKEGPSILRIQQVVRGDSAAYFCASSRPGTGSFFGPGTRLTVL.

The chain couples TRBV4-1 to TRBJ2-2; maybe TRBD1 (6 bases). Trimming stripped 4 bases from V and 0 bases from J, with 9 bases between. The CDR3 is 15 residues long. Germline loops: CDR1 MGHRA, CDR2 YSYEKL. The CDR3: CASSRGQSNTGELFF. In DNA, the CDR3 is TGCGCCAGCAGCCGAGGACAGTCGAACACCGGGGAGCTGTTTTTT.

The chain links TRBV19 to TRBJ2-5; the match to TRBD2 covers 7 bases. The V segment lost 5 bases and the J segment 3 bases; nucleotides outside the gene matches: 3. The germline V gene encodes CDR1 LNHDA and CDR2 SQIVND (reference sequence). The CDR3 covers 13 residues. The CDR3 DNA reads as TGTGCCAGTAGTGGCGGGAGAAAAGAGACCCAGTACTTC. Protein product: CASSGGRKETQYF.

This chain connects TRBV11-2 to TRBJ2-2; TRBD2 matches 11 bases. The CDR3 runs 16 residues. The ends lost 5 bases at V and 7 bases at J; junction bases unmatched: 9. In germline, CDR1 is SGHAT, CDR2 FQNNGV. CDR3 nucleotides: TGTGCCAGCAGCAATAGCGGGAGGGCCTTGAACGGGGAGCTGTTTTTT. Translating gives CASSNSGRALNGELFF.

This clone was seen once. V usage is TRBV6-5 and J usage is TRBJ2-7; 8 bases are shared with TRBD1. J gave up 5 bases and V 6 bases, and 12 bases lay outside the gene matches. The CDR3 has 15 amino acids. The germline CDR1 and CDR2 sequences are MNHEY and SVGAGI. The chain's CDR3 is CASSLRPGGIHEQYF. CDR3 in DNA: TGTGCCAGCAGCTTACGTCCAGGGGGCATCCACGAGCAGTACTTC.

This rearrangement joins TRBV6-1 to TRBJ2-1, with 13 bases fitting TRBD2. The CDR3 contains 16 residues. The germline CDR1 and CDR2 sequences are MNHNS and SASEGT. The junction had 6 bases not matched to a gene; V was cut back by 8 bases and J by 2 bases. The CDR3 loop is CASSEGLAGAYNEQFF. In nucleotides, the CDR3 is TGTGCCAGCTCTGAAGGACTAGCGGGGGCCTACAATGAGCAGTTCTTC.

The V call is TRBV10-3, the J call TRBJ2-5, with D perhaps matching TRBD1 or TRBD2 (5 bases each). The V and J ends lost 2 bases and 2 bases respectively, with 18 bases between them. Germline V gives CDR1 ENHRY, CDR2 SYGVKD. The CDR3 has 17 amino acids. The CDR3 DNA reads TGTGCCATCAGTGAGGGGACCCGAGGGGCAGGGCAAGAGACCCAGTACTTC. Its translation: CAISEGTRGAGQETQYF.

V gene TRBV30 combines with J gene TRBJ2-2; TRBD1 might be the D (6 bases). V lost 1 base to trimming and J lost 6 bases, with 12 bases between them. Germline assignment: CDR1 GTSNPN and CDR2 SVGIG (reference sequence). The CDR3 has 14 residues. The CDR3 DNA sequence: TGTGCCTGGAGTGACCGGACAGCCGCCGGGGAGCTGTTTTTT. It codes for CAWSDRTAAGELFF.

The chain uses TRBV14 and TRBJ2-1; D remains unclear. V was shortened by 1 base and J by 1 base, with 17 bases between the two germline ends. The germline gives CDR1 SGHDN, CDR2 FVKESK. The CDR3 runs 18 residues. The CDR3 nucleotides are TGTGCCAGCAGCCAAGGCCTTATGTGGCAGCAATCCTACAATGAGCAGTTCTTC. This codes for CASSQGLMWQQSYNEQFF. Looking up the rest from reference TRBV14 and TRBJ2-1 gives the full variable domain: EAGVTQFPSHSVIEKGQTVTLRCDPISGHDNLYWYRRVMGKEIKFLLHFVKESKQDESGMPNNRFLAERTGGTYSTLKVQPAELEDSGVYFCASSQGLMWQQSYNEQFFGPGTRLTVL.

In DNA, the CDR3 is TGTGCCAGCAGCTCCATTGGAGGCGAGCAGTACTTC. This sequence encodes CASSSIGGEQYF. J is TRBJ2-7 and V is TRBV11-2, with D tentatively TRBD2 (5 bases). Germline lookup yields CDR1 SGHAT and CDR2 FQNNGV. This CDR3 has 12 residues. V was trimmed by 4 bases and J by 6 bases, leaving 10 bases between them.

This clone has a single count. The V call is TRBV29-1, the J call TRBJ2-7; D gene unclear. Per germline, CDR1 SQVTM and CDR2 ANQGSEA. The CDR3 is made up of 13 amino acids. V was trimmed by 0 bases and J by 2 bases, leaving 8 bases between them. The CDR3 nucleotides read TGCAGCGTTGAAGAGGACGGAGCCTACGAGCAGTACTTC. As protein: CSVEEDGAYEQYF.

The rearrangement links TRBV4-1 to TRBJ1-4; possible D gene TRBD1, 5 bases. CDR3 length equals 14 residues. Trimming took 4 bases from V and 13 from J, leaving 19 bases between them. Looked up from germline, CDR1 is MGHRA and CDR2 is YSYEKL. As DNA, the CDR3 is TGCGCCAGCAGCCCCCAGGAGGGGATAGCCCCACTGTTTTTT. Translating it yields CASSPQEGIAPLFF.